This T cell receptor beta chain was identified in a study of response to subunit inactivated influenza vaccine. In TCRdb, the RT-PCR reads were re-called with MiXCR into one record per CDR3 protein. The table includes over 150,000 distinct CDR3 sequences, roughly an eighth detected once. General observations from the study: Every seasonal influenza vaccination brings in few new T cells, the authors suggested.

This CDR3 has 20 residues. V dropped 4 bases and J dropped 2; count of bases not matched to a gene: 20. In germline, CDR1 is MDHEN, CDR2 SYDVKM. A word on this clonotype: Its matching antigen is unknown.

This TCR derives from a man aged 50-60 years who received an inactivated influenza vaccine. Material: CD8+ T cells sorted from PBMCs, obtained 4 to 6 days after vaccination. The genes are TRBV28 and TRBJ2-7; TRBD1 matches at 10 bases. As DNA, the CDR3 is TGTGCCAGCAGTTCCAGCATCCTAGGACAGGGGGTCCTATTCGCCTACGAGCAGTACTTC. It is translated as CASSSSILGQGVLFAYEQYF. The entire variable domain, with the rest obtained from reference TRBV28 and TRBJ2-7, is as follows: DVKVTQSSRYLVKRTGEKVFLECVQDMDHENMFWYRQDPGLGLRLIYFSYDVKMKEKGDIPEGYSVSREKKERFSLILESASTNQTSMYLCASSSSILGQGVLFAYEQYFGPGTRLTVT.